These 21 T cell receptor beta chains originate from one sample sequenced in a study of shared clonotypes between healthy human individuals (dated by TCRdb to 2019 to 2021). Receptor libraries were prepared by the immunoSEQ multiplex PCR assay. Held by TCRdb, this immuneACCESS table contains in-frame sequences only and omits some clones. Under half of the omission traces to an unresolved V gene where checked; the cause of the rest is unknown. Present in this sample are about 960,000 clones, over 75% of which were seen just once. The ten top clones hold around 1.5% of the sample. Sequencing was performed on memory CD4+ T cells sorted from blood. What the cell subset or site label conveys for this sample: CD45RA-negative fraction. These receptors came from a man younger than 30 in good health.

In DNA, the CDR3 is TGCGCCAGCAGTGAGGAAGGGGTTAACACTGAAGCTTTCTTT. This sequence encodes CASSEEGVNTEAFF. The chain carries TRBV10-1 and TRBJ1-1, with a tentative D call TRBD1 (5 bases). V was trimmed by 2 bases and J by 2 bases, leaving 9 bases between them. Germline-derived CDR1 and CDR2 are WNHNN and SYGVQD (reference sequence). This CDR3 is 14 amino acids long.

The rearrangement uses TRBV2 and TRBJ2-5; D is unresolved. This CDR3 has 14 amino acids. Germline V CDR1 and CDR2: SNHLY, FYNNEI. With 3 bases removed from V and 3 bases from J, the gap between germline ends came to 11 bases. The CDR3 nucleotides are TGTGCCAGCAGTGAGTCAGGCCCCAAAGAGACCCAGTACTTC. This encodes CASSESGPKETQYF.

This clone has a handful of counts. Within the sample, other DNA sequences also encode this same CDR3. This chain links TRBV28 with TRBJ2-3, with no clear D. Looked up from germline, CDR1 is MDHEN and CDR2 is SYDVKM. The CDR3 is 15 amino acids. With 3 bases removed from V and 1 base from J, the gap between germline ends came to 11 bases. CDR3 coding DNA: TGTGCCAGCAGTTTTACGGGCCAGGGCACAGATACGCAGTATTTT. Residues: CASSFTGQGTDTQYF.

The chain combines TRBV5-1 with TRBJ2-3; 9 bases fit TRBD1. CDR3 length: 17 residues. Per germline, CDR1 SGHRS and CDR2 YFSETQ. Trimming at V came to 3 bases and at J to 2 bases, leaving 10 bases not matched to a gene. CDR3 residues: CASSSSRTGAYTDTQYF. For the CDR3, the DNA is TGCGCCAGCAGCTCCTCCAGGACAGGGGCCTACACAGATACGCAGTATTTT.

V usage is TRBV10-3 and J usage is TRBJ1-2; D gene uncertain. With 11 bases removed from V and 5 bases from J, the gap between germline ends came to 24 bases. This CDR3 has 15 amino acids. Germline V CDR1 and CDR2: ENHRY, SYGVKD. CDR3 in DNA: TGTGCCTCAAAGGGTGGTGGGGAAGGCTCATATGGCTACACCTTC. This codes for CASKGGGEGSYGYTF.

The chain uses TRBV6-1 and TRBJ2-7, with TRBD1 matching 7 bases. V shed 2 bases and J 5 bases; nucleotides not matched to a gene: 6. Germline lookup yields CDR1 MNHNS and CDR2 SASEGT. The CDR3 consists of 14 residues. The CDR3 here is CASSEKGAPNEQYF. The CDR3 nucleotides are TGTGCCAGCAGTGAAAAGGGGGCTCCCAACGAGCAGTACTTC.

This clone has just a few counts. This chain links TRBV4-2 with TRBJ1-1; D is uncertain. Trimming took off 2 bases at V and 1 base at J, with 11 bases between the two ends. The CDR3 spans 15 residues. The germline gives CDR1 LGHNA, CDR2 YNFKEQ. The CDR3 coding sequence is TGTGCCAGCAGCCAATCGTCTGATTCGAACACTGAAGCTTTCTTT. It yields the protein CASSQSSDSNTEAFF.

The chain recombines TRBV29-1 with TRBJ2-2; weak D call: TRBD2 (5 bases). The CDR3 runs to 14 residues. Germline V lookup: CDR1 SQVTM, CDR2 ANQGSEA. Between the trimmed V and J ends, which lost 3 bases and 2 bases, there was a span of 10 bases. The CDR3 loop is CSVDDGENTGELFF. CDR3 coding DNA: TGCAGCGTTGATGACGGGGAAAACACCGGGGAGCTGTTTTTT.

V gene TRBV5-1 combines with J gene TRBJ1-2; a weak D match, TRBD1 (5 bases). CDR3 length: 12 amino acids. From germline, CDR1 is SGHRS and CDR2 YFSETQ. V lost 1 base and J 8 bases, leaving 9 bases between the germline ends. CDR3 in amino acids: CASSLRRDGYTF. The CDR3 DNA reads as TGCGCCAGCAGCTTGCGCAGGGACGGCTACACCTTC. The full variable domain, completed using reference TRBV5-1 and TRBJ1-2, is KAGVTQTPRYLIKTRGQQVTLSCSPISGHRSVSWYQQTPGQGLQFLFEYFSETQRNKGNFPGRFSGRQFSNSRSEMNVSTLELGDSALYLCASSLRRDGYTFGSGTRLTVV.

The chain is built from TRBV23-1 and TRBJ2-7; TRBD1 matches at 10 bases. TRBV23-1 is an ORF; its function is uncertain. This CDR3 has 15 amino acids. J was trimmed by 0 bases and V by 6 bases; bases with no gene match: 5. CDR3 sequence: CASSPGTGVSYEQYF. The DNA of the CDR3 is TGCGCCAGCAGCCCCGGGACAGGGGTCTCCTACGAGCAGTACTTC.

This clone has a count of ten or more. The chain recombines TRBV27 with TRBJ1-2, with 10 nucleotides matching TRBD1. Germline lookup yields CDR1 MNHEY and CDR2 SMNVEV (reference sequence). The ends lost 5 bases at V and 8 bases at J; junction bases unmatched: 8. CDR3 length equals 14 residues. CDR3 loop: CASSPRTGGKGYTF. The CDR3, as DNA: TGTGCCAGCAGTCCTCGGACAGGGGGGAAAGGCTACACCTTC.

This clone was observed a handful of times. The rearrangement links TRBV27 to TRBJ1-6; D is possibly TRBD1 (5 bases). Trimming took off 5 bases at V and 13 bases at J, with 12 bases between the two ends. Germline loops: CDR1 MNHEY, CDR2 SMNVEV (reference sequence). The CDR3 consists of 12 residues. CDR3 protein: CASSPQTDPLHF. For the CDR3, the DNA is TGTGCCAGCAGTCCACAGACAGATCCCCTCCACTTT.

V usage is TRBV18 and J usage is TRBJ2-3, with D maybe TRBD2 (5 bases). V shed 2 bases and J shed 3 bases, with 12 bases lying between them. Germline values: CDR1 KGHSH, CDR2 LQKENI. The CDR3 has 15 amino acids. In DNA, the CDR3 is TGTGCCAGCTCACCAGTGGTCGGAGGAACAGATACGCAGTATTTT. Encoded protein: CASSPVVGGTDTQYF.

In DNA, the CDR3 is TGTGCCAGCAGCCCTATGAACGGGGCCAACGTCCTGACTTTC. Its translation: CASSPMNGANVLTF. The chain uses TRBV5-5 and TRBJ2-6; no clear D. Trimming left V 4 bases short and J 4 bases short, with 9 bases between. This CDR3 spans 14 amino acids. Germline values: CDR1 SGHKS, CDR2 YYEKEE (reference sequence).

The chain is built from TRBV7-9 and TRBJ1-4; 7 nucleotides line up with TRBD1. CDR3 length equals 14 residues. Per germline, CDR1 SEHNR and CDR2 FQNEAQ (reference sequence). V lost 5 bases and J lost 4; bases outside the gene matches: 4. The CDR3 loop reads CASSMDRSNEKLFF. In DNA form, the CDR3 reads TGTGCCAGCAGCATGGACAGGAGTAATGAAAAACTGTTTTTT.

The chain is built from TRBV9 and TRBJ2-1; 11 positions match TRBD1. The germline V gene encodes CDR1 SGDLS and CDR2 YYNGEE. J was trimmed by 5 bases and V by 1 base; bases with no gene match: 2. The CDR3 runs 15 residues. DNA of the CDR3: TGTGCCAGCAGCGTACAGGACAGGGGGCACAATGAGCAGTTCTTC. This encodes CASSVQDRGHNEQFF.

A word on this clone: Other DNA sequences in the same sample also yield this CDR3. J is TRBJ1-1 and V is TRBV27, with unresolved D. The length of the CDR3 is 13 residues. Germline assignment: CDR1 MNHEY and CDR2 SMNVEV (reference sequence). V lost 1 base, J lost 5 bases, and 8 bases lay in between. Here the CDR3 reads CASSLLAGTEAFF. The CDR3 bases are TGTGCCAGCAGTTTATTAGCGGGAACTGAAGCTTTCTTT.

V gene TRBV7-8 combines with J gene TRBJ1-1, with D maybe TRBD1 (6 bases). CDR1 is SGHVS, CDR2 FQNEAQ, per germline. The CDR3 totals 15 residues. V shed 3 bases and J shed 0 bases, with 11 bases lying between them. CDR3 sequence reads: CASSFSDSMNTEAFF. The CDR3 DNA sequence: TGTGCCAGCAGCTTCTCGGACAGCATGAACACTGAAGCTTTCTTT.

The CDR3 is CASTHSEGPSYEQYF. The DNA for the CDR3 is TGTGCCAGCACCCATTCAGAGGGCCCTTCCTACGAGCAGTACTTC. The chain links TRBV6-1 to TRBJ2-7, with D possibly matching TRBD2 (5 bases). The CDR3 contains 15 residues. V dropped 7 bases and J dropped 1 base, with 17 bases sitting between them. Germline V lookup: CDR1 MNHNS, CDR2 SASEGT.

This clone showed up just once. The rearrangement links TRBV7-9 to TRBJ2-2, with TRBD2 matching over 14 bases. Germline values: CDR1 SEHNR, CDR2 FQNEAQ (reference sequence). V lost 3 bases, J lost 7 bases, and 7 bases stayed unmatched. The length of the CDR3 is 17 residues. CDR3 sequence (DNA): TGTGCCAGCAGCTTTGGACTAGCGGGAGGACAGATCGGGGAGCTGTTTTTT. Translated: CASSFGLAGGQIGELFF. Complete variable domain (other parts from reference TRBV7-9 and TRBJ2-2): DTGVSQNPRHKITKRGQNVTFRCDPISEHNRLYWYRQTLGQGPEFLTYFQNEAQLEKSRLLSDRFSAERPKGSFSTLEIQRTEQGDSAMYLCASSFGLAGGQIGELFFGEGSRLTVL.

This clone was picked up one time. V and J are TRBV5-1 and TRBJ2-5, with 12 bases that match TRBD1. The V and J ends lost 4 bases and 5 bases, in that order; junction bases with no gene match: 9. Germline V gene sequence: CDR1 SGHRS, CDR2 YFSETQ. This CDR3 spans 16 amino acids. The CDR3 bases are TGCGCCAGCAGCCAGGCGGGACAGGGGGCGGGTGAGACCCAGTACTTC. Its translation: CASSQAGQGAGETQYF. Full variable domain (outside the CDR3, taken from reference TRBV5-1 and TRBJ2-5): KAGVTQTPRYLIKTRGQQVTLSCSPISGHRSVSWYQQTPGQGLQFLFEYFSETQRNKGNFPGRFSGRQFSNSRSEMNVSTLELGDSALYLCASSQAGQGAGETQYFGPGTRLLVL.